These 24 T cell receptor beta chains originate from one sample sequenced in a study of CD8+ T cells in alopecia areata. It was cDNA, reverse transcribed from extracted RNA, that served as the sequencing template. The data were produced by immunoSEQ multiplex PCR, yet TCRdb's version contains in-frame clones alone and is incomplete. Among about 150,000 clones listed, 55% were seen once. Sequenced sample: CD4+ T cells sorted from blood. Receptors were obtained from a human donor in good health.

The CDR3 bases are TGCGCCAGCAGCCAAGTAAGCGGACAGACCTACGAGCAGTACTTC. Translating it yields CASSQVSGQTYEQYF. The V and J genes are TRBV4-1 and TRBJ2-7; D perhaps matches TRBD1 (6 bases). Germline CDR1 and CDR2: MGHRA and YSYEKL. The ends were cut back, 1 base at V and 2 bases at J, with 12 bases in the middle. This CDR3 spans 15 amino acids.

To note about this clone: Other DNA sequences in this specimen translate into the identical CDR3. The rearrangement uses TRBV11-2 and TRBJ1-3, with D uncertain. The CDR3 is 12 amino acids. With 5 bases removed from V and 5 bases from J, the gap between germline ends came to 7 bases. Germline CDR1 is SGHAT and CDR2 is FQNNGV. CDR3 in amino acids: CASSLSRNTIYF. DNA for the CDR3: TGTGCCAGCAGCCTTAGTAGAAACACCATATATTTT.

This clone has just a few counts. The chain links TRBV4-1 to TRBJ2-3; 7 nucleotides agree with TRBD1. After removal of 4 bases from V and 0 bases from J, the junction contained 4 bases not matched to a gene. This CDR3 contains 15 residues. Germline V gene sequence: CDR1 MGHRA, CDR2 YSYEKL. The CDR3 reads CASSRGQVSTDTQYF. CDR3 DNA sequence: TGCGCCAGCAGCCGTGGACAGGTTAGCACAGATACGCAGTATTTT.

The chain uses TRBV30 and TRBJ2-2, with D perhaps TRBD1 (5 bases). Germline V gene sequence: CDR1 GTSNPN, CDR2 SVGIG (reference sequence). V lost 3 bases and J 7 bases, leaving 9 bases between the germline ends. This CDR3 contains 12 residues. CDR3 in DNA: TGTGCCTGGAGAGCAGGGATCGGGGAGCTGTTTTTT. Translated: CAWRAGIGELFF. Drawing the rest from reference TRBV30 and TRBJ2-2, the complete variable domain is SQTIHQWPATLVQPVGSPLSLECTVEGTSNPNLYWYRQAAGRGLQLLFYSVGIGQISSEVPQNLSASRPQDRQFILSSKKLLLSDSGFYLCAWRAGIGELFFGEGSRLTVL.

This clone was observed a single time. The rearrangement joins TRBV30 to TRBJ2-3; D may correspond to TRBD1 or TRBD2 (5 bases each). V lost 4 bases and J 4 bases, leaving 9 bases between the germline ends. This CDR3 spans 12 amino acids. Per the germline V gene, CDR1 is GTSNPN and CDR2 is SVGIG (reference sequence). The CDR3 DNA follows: TGTGCCTGGATTGGGGGAGCAGATACGCAGTATTTT. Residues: CAWIGGADTQYF.

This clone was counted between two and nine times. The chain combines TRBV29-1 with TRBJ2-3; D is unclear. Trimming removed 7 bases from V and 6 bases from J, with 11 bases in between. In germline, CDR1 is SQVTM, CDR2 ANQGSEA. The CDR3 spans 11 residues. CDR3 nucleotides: TGCAGCGCCTCTCCTGGGGATACGCAGTATTTT. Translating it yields CSASPGDTQYF.

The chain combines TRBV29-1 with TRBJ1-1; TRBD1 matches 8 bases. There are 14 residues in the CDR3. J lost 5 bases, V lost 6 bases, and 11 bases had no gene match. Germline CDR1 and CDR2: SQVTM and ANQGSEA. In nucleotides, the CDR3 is TGCAGCGTCGATGTGACAGGGGCAAAGACTGAAGCTTTCTTT. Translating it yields CSVDVTGAKTEAFF.

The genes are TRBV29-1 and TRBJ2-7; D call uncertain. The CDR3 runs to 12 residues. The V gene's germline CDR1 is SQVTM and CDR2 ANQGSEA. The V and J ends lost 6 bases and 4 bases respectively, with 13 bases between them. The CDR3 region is CSVRHQAYEQYF. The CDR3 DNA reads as TGCAGCGTGAGGCATCAGGCTTACGAGCAGTACTTC.

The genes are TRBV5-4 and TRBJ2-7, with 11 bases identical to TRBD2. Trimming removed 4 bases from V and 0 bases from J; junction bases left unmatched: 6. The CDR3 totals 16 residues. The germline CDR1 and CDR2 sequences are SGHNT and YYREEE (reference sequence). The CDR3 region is CASSKSGTSGSYEQYF. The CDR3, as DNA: TGTGCCAGCAGCAAATCCGGGACTAGCGGCTCCTACGAGCAGTACTTC.

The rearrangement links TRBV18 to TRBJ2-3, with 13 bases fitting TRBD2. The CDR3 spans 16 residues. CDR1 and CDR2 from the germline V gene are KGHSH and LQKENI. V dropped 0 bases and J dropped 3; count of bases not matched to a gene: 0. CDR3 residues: CASSPPTSGRTDTQYF. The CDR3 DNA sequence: TGTGCCAGCTCACCACCGACTAGCGGGAGGACAGATACGCAGTATTTT.

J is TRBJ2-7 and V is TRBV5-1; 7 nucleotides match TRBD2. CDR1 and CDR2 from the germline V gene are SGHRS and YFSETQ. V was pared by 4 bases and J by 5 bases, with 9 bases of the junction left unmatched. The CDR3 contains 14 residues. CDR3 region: CASSPDRLAHEQYF. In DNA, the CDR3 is TGCGCCAGCAGCCCGGATAGACTAGCCCACGAGCAGTACTTC.

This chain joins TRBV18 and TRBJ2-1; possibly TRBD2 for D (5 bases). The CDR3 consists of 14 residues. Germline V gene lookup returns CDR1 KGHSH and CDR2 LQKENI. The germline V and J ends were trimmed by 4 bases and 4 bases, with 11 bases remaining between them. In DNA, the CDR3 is TGTGCCAGCTCACAGGCTAGCAGTTACAATGAGCAGTTCTTC. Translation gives CASSQASSYNEQFF.

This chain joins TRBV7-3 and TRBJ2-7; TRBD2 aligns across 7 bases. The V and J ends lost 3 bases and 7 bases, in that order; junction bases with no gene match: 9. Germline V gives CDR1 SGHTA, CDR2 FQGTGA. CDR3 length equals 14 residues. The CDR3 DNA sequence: TGTGCCAGCAGCTTGGGGACTACCCCTCGGGAGCAGTACTTC. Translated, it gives CASSLGTTPREQYF.

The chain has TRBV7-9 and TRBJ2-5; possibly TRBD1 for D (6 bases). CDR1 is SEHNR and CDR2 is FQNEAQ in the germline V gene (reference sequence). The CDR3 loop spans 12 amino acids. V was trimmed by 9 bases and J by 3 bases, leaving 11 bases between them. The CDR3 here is CASRTVEETQYF. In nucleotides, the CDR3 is TGTGCCAGTCGGACAGTGGAAGAGACCCAGTACTTC.

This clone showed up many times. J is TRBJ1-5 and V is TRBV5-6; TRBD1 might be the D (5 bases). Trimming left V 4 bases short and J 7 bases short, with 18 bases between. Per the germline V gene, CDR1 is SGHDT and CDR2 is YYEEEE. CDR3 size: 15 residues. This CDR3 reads CASSRGRQVRQPQHF. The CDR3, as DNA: TGTGCCAGCAGCCGGGGACGGCAGGTGAGGCAGCCCCAGCATTTT.

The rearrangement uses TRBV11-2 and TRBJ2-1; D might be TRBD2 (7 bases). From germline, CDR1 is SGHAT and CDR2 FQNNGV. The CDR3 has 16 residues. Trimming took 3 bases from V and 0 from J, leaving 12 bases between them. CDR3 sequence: CASSLGGLPSYNEQFF. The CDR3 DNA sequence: TGTGCCAGCAGCTTGGGGGGGCTGCCCTCCTACAATGAGCAGTTCTTC.

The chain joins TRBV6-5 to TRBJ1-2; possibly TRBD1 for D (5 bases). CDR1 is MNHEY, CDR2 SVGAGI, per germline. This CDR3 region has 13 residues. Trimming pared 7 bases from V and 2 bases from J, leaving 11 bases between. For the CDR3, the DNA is TGTGCCAGCATGCAACAGGCGAACTATGGCTACACCTTC. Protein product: CASMQQANYGYTF.

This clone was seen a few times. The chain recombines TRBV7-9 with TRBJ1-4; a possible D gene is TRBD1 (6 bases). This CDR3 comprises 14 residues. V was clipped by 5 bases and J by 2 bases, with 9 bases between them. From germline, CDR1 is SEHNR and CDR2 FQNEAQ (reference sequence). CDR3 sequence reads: CASSITGTNEKLFF. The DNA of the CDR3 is TGTGCCAGCAGCATTACAGGGACTAATGAAAAACTGTTTTTT.

The CDR3 is CASTTSSNTGELFF. The CDR3 DNA is TGTGCCAGCACCACGAGTTCGAACACCGGGGAGCTGTTTTTT. The chain employs TRBV7-2 and TRBJ2-2; D not resolved. The CDR3 covers 14 residues. Germline values: CDR1 SGHTA, CDR2 FQGNSA. Trimming pared 7 bases from V and 0 bases from J, leaving 9 bases between. The variable domain in full, completed from reference TRBV7-2 and TRBJ2-2, reads GAGVSQSPSNKVTEKGKDVELRCDPISGHTALYWYRQSLGQGLEFLIYFQGNSAPDKSGLPSDRFSAERTGGSVSTLTIQRTQQEDSAVYLCASTTSSNTGELFFGEGSRLTVL.

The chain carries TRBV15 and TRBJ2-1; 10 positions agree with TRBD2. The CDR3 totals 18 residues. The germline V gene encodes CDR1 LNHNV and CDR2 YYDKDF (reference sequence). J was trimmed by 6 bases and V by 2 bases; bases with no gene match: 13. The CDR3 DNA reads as TGTGCCACCAGCAGACCCAGAAGAACGGGACTAGCGTCCAATGAGCAGTTCTTC. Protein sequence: CATSRPRRTGLASNEQFF.

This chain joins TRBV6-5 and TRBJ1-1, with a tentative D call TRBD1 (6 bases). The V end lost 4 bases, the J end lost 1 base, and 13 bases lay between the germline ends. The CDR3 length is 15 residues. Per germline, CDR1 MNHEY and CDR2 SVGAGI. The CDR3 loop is CASSLAIQGNTEAFF. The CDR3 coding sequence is TGTGCCAGCAGTTTGGCCATACAGGGGAACACTGAAGCTTTCTTT.

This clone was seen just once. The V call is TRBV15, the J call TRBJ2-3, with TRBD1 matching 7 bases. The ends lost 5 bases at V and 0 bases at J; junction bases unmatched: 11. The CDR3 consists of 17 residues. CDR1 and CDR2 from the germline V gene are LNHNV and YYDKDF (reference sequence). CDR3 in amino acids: CATSDPGRTGSTDTQYF. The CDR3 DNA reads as TGTGCCACCAGCGACCCCGGAAGGACAGGAAGCACAGATACGCAGTATTTT.

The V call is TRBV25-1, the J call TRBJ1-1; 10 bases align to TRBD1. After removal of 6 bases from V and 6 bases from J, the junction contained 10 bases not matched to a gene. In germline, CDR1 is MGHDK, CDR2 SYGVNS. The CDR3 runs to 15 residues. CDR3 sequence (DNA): TGTGCCAGCAGGGAAGAGACAGGGGGCATCCCTGAAGCTTTCTTT. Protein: CASREETGGIPEAFF. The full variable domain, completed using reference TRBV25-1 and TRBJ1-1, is EADIYQTPRYLVIGTGKKITLECSQTMGHDKMYWYQQDPGMELHLIHYSYGVNSTEKGDLSSESTVSRIRTEHFPLTLESARPSHTSQYLCASREETGGIPEAFFGQGTRLTVV.

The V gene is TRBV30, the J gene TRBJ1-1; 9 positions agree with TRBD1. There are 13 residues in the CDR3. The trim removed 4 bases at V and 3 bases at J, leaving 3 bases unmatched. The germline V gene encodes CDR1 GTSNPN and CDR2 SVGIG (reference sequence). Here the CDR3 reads CAWITGGHTEAFF. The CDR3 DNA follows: TGTGCCTGGATTACAGGGGGCCACACTGAAGCTTTCTTT.